This TCR beta chain was identified in a study of T cells in Graves' hyperthyroidism and ophthalmopathy. CDR3 length equals 15 residues. Germline loops: CDR1 SGHRS, CDR2 YFSETQ. The germline V and J ends were trimmed by 1 base and 4 bases, with 12 bases remaining between them. This clonotype was seen at least ten times. Its matching antigen is unknown. Regions amplified from RNA transcripts were the TCR beta CDR3 regions. A set of HTBI primers served as the primers for a first-round RT-PCR of the TCR CDR3. TCRdb analysed the multiplex PCR reads with MiXCR anew, one entry per CDR3 protein. Of 350,000 to 400,000 distinct CDR3 sequences detected, about a fifth appear once; the ten largest clones hold less than 45%. Findings and limits, study-wide: Separating ophthalmopathy from stable hyperthyroidism was achieved by a 13 V-J model.

The sample was blood. The chain combines TRBV5-1 with TRBJ1-3, with D perhaps matching TRBD1 (5 bases). This TCR was recovered from a man between 18 and 29 years old with Graves' ophthalmopathy. Written as DNA, the CDR3 is TGCGCCAGCAGCTTGTCGGGGCTATCGGGAAACACCATATATTTT. It yields the protein CASSLSGLSGNTIYF. Full variable domain (rest looked up from reference TRBV5-1 and TRBJ1-3): KAGVTQTPRYLIKTRGQQVTLSCSPISGHRSVSWYQQTPGQGLQFLFEYFSETQRNKGNFPGRFSGRQFSNSRSEMNVSTLELGDSALYLCASSLSGLSGNTIYFGEGSWLTVV.